This T cell receptor (beta chain) was recovered during a study of response to subunit inactivated influenza vaccine. The sample holds a few counts of this clonotype. TCRdb fed the RT-PCR reads into MiXCR, producing one record per CDR3 protein. This sample has roughly 760,000 distinct CDR3 sequences, with 21% found just once. CDR3 length: 17 amino acids. Germline V gives CDR1 DFQATT, CDR2 SNEGSKA (reference sequence). V lost 1 base to trimming and J lost 3 bases; unmatched junction nucleotides: 13. The sequence was collected from a man in his fifties who received an inactivated influenza vaccine. J is TRBJ2-7 and V is TRBV20-1; TRBD2 matches 9 bases. Sequencing used PBMCs from blood, obtained around 5 days after vaccination. CDR3 loop: CSARVGLARRGVYEQYF. The CDR3 coding sequence is TGCAGTGCTAGAGTTGGACTAGCGAGACGCGGGGTCTACGAGCAGTACTTC.